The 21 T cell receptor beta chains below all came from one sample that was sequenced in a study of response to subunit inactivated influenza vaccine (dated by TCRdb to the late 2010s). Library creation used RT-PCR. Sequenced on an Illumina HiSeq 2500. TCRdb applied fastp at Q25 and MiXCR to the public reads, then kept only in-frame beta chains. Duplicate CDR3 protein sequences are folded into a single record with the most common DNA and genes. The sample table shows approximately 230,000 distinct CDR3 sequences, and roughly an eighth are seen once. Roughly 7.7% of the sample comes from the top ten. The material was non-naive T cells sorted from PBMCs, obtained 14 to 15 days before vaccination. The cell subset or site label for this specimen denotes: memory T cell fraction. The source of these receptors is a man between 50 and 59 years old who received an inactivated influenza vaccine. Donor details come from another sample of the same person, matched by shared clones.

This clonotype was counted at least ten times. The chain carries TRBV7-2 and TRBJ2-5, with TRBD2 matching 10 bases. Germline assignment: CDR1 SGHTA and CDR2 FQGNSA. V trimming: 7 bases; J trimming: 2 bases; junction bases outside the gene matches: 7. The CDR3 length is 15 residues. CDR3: CASTLLAGQQETQYF. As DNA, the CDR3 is TGTGCCAGCACCCTACTAGCGGGACAACAAGAGACCCAGTACTTC.

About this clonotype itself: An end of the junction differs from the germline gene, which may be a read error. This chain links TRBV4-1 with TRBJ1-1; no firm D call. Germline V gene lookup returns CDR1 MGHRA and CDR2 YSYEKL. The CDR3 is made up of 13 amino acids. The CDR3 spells CARSHVGNSEAFF. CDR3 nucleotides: TGCGCCCGCAGCCATGTGGGGAATTCTGAAGCTTTCTTT.

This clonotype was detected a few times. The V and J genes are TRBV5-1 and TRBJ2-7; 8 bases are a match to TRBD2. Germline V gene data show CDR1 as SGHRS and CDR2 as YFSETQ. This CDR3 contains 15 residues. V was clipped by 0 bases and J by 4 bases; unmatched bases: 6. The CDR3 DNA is TGCGCCAGCAGCTTGGCGAGCGGGAGTCGATACGAGCAGTACTTC. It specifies CASSLASGSRYEQYF.

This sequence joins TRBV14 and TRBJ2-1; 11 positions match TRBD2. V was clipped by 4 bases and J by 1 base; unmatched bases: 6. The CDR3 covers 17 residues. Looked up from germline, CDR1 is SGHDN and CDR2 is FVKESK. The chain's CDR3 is CASSPTTSGASYNEQFF. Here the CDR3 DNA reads TGTGCCAGCAGCCCTACGACTAGCGGGGCTTCCTACAATGAGCAGTTCTTC.

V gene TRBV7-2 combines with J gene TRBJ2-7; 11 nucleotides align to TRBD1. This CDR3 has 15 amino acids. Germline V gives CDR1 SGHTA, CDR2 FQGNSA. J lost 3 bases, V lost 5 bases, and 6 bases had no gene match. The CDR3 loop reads CASSHRTGGFYEQYF. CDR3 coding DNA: TGTGCCAGCAGCCACCGGACAGGGGGCTTCTACGAGCAGTACTTC.

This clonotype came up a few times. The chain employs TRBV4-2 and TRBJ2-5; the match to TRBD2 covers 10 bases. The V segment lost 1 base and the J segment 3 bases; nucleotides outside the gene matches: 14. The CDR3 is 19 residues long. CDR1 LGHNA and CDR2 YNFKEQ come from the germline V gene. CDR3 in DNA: TGTGCCAGCAGCCAAGTAGGTCTAGCGGGAGAAGTTTTCGAAGAGACCCAGTACTTC. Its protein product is CASSQVGLAGEVFEETQYF.

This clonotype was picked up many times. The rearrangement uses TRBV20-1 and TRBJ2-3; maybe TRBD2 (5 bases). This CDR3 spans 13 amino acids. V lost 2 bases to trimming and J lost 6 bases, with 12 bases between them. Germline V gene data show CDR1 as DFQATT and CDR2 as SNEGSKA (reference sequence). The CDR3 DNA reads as TGCAGTGCTAGACCCTTCAGGAGGGATACGCAGTATTTT. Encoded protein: CSARPFRRDTQYF.

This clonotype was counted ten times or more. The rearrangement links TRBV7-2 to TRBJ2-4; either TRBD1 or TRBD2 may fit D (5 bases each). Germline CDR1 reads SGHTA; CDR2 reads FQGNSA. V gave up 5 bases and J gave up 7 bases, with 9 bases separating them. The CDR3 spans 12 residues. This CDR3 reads CASSPGTNIQYF. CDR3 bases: TGTGCCAGCAGCCCCGGGACCAACATTCAGTACTTC.

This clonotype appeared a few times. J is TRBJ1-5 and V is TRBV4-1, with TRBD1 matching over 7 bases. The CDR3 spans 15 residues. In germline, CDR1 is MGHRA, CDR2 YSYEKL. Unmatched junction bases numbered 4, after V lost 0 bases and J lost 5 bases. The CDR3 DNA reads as TGCGCCAGCAGCCAAGAGGGACAGACCCATCAGCCCCAGCATTTT. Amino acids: CASSQEGQTHQPQHF.

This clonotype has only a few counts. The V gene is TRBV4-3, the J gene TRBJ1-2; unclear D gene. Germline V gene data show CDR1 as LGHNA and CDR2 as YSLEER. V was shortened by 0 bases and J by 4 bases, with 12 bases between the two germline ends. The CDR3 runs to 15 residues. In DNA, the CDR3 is TGCGCCAGCAGCCAAGATCGCGGCAATCTCTATGGCTACACCTTC. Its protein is CASSQDRGNLYGYTF.

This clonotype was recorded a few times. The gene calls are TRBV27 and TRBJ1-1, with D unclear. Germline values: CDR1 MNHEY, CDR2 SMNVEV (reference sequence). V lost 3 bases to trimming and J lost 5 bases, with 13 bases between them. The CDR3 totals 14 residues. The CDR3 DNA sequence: TGTGCCAGCAGTTTTGCTGGAGGGCGGACTGAAGCTTTCTTT. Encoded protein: CASSFAGGRTEAFF.

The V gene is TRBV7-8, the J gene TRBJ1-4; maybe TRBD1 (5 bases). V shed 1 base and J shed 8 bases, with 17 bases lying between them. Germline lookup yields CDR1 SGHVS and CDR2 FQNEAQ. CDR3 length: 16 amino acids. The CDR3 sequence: CASSLGAGGVKEKLFF. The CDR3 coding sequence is TGTGCCAGCAGCTTAGGGGCGGGGGGGGTAAAGGAAAAACTGTTTTTT.

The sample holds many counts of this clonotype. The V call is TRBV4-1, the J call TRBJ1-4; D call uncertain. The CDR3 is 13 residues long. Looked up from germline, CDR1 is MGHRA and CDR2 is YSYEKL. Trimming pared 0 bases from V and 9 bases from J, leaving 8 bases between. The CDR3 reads CASSQDRRQKLFF. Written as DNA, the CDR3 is TGCGCCAGCAGCCAAGATCGCAGACAAAAACTGTTTTTT.

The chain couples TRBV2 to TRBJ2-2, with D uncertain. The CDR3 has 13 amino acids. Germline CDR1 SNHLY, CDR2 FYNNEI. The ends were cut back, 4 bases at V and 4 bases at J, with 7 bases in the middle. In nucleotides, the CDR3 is TGTGCCAGCAGTGGGACGGGCACCGGGGAGCTGTTTTTT. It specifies CASSGTGTGELFF.

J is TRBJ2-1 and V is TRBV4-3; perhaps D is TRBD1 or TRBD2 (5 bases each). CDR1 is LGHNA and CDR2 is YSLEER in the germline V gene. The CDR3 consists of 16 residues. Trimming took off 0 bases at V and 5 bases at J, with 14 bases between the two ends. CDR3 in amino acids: CASSQDWGSPNNEQFF. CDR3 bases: TGCGCCAGCAGCCAAGATTGGGGGTCCCCCAACAATGAGCAGTTCTTC.

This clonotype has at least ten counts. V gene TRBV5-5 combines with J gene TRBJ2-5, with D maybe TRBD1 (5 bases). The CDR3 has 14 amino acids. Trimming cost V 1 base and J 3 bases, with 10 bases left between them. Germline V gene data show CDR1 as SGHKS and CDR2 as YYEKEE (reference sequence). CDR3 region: CASSLLGPKETQYF. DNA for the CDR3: TGTGCCAGCAGCTTGTTGGGGCCTAAAGAGACCCAGTACTTC.

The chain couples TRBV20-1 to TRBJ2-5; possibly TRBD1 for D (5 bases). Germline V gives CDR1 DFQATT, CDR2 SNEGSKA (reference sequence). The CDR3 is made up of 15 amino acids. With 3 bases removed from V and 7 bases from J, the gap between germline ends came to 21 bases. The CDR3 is CSASSTGRVLRTQYF. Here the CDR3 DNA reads TGCAGTGCTAGTTCCACAGGCAGGGTCCTCAGGACCCAGTACTTC.

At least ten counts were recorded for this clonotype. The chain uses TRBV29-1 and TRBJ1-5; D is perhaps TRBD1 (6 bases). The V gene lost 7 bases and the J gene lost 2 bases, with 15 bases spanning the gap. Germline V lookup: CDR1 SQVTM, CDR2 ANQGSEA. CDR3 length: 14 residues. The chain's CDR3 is CSASLGGGNQPQHF. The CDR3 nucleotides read TGCAGCGCCTCGTTGGGGGGCGGCAATCAGCCCCAGCATTTT.

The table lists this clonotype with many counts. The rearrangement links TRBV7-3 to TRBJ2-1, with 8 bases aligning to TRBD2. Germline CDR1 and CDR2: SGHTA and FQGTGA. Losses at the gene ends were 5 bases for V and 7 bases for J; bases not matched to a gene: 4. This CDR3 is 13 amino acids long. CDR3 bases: TGTGCCAGCAGCCCCTCGGGGGGGAATGAGCAGTTCTTC. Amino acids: CASSPSGGNEQFF.

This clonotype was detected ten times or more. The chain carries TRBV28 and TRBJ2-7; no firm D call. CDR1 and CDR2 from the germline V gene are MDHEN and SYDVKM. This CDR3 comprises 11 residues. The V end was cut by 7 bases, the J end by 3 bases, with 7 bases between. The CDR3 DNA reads TGTGCCAGCACCGGCTACTACGAGCAGTACTTC. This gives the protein CASTGYYEQYF.

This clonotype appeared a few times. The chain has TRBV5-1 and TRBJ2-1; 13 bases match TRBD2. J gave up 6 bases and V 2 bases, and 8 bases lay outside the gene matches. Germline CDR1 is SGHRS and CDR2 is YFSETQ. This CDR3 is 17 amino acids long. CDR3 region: CASSFVPGLAGINEQFF. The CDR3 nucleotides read TGCGCCAGCAGCTTTGTGCCGGGACTAGCGGGGATCAATGAGCAGTTCTTC.